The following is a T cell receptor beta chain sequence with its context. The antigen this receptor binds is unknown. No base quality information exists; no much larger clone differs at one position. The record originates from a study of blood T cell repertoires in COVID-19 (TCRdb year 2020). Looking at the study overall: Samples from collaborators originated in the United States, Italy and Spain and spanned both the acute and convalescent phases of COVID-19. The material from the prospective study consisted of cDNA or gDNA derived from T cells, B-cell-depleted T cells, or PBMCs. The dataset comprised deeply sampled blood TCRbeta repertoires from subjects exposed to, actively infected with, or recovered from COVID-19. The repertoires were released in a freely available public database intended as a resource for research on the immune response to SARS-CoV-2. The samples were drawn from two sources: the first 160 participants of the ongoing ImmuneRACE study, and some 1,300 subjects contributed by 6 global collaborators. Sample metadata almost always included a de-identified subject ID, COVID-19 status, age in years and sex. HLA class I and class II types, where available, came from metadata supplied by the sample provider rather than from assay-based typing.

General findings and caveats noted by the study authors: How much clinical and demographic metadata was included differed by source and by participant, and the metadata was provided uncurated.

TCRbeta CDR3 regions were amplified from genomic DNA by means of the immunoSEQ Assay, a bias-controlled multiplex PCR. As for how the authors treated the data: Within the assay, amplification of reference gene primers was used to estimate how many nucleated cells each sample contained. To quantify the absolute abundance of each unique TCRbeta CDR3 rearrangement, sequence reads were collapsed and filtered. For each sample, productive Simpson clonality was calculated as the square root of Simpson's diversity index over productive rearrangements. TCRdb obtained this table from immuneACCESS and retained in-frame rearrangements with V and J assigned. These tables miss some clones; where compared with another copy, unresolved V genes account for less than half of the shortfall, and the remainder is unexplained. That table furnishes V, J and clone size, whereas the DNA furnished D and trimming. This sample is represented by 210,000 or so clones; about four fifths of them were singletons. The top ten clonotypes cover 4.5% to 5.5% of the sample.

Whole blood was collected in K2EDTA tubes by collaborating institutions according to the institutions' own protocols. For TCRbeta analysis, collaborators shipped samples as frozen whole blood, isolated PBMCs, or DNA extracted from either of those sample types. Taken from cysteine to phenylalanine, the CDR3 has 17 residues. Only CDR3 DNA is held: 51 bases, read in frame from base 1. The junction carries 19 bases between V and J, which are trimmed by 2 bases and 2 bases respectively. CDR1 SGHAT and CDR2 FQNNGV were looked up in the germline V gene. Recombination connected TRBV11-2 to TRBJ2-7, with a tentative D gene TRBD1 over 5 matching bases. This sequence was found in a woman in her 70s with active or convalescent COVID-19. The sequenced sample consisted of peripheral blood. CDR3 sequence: CASSLNTREISTYEQYF. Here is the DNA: TGTGCCAGCAGCTTAAACACCAGGGAAATTTCAACCTACGAGCAGTACTTC.